These T cell receptor beta chains were read from a single sample in a study of CD8+ T cells in alopecia areata. Measured with immunoSEQ multiplex PCR; TCRdb has only the in-frame clones, and not every one. Here the sample spans approximately 180,000 clones, 50% to 75% being singletons. The specimen was CD4+ T cells sorted from blood, collected between weeks 55 and 65, from a patient treated with tofacitinib. The receptors originated from a human donor with alopecia areata. The CDR3 runs from the conserved cysteine through the conserved F or W. D genes are given only for firm matches. Part of the rows lack a size; the others show once, few, many or a class for expanded clones.

>.|TRBJ2-7|TRBV4-2|TRBD2
TGTGCCAGCAGCCAACCACTAGCGGGGGAAATCTACGAGCAGTACTTC
CASSQPLAGEIYEQYF
>.|TRBJ2-7|TRBV20-1|TRBD1
TGCAGTGCGAGAGATGGGACAGGGAGGTACTTC
CSARDGTGRYF
>.|TRBJ1-1|TRBV7-3|.
TGTGCCAGCAGCGCAACCCCAGCTCGAGGCACTGAAGCTTTCTTT
CASSATPARGTEAFF
>.|TRBJ1-6|TRBV27|.
TGTGCCAGCAGGGCACAGGGTTATAATTCACCCCTCCACTTT
CASRAQGYNSPLHF
>.|TRBJ2-5|TRBV6-1|.
TGTGCCAGCAGTGCTCAGGGGCAAGAGACCCAGTACTTC
CASSAQGQETQYF
>.|TRBJ1-1|TRBV29-1|.
TGCAGCGTGTGCCGGGTTTTGAACACTGAAGCTTTCTTT
CSVCRVLNTEAFF
>few|TRBJ2-6|TRBV5-6|.
TGTGCCAGCAGCCTTGATTGGGGCTCGTCCTCTGGGGCCAACGTCCTGACTTTC
CASSLDWGSSSGANVLTF
>.|TRBJ1-4|TRBV2|.
TGTGCCACCCGGGAGGGGTTAACTAATGAAAAACTGTTTTTT
CATREGLTNEKLFF
>.|TRBJ1-5|TRBV12-5|TRBD1
TGTGCTAGTGGTTTGGTCCCCTGGACAGGGGATAGTAGCAATCAGCCCCAGCATTTT
CASGLVPWTGDSSNQPQHF
>once|TRBJ1-2|TRBV6-5|.
TGTGCCAGCAGTTACTCTGGGACACACACCTTC
CASSYSGTHTF
>.|TRBJ1-5|TRBV5-1|.
TGCGCCAGCAGCTCAAGGGATAGCAATCAGCCCCAGCATTTT
CASSSRDSNQPQHF
>.|TRBJ2-1|TRBV5-1|.
TGCGCCAGCAGCCGGGACAGAGGAGGGGATGAGCAGTTCTTC
CASSRDRGGDEQFF
>.|TRBJ2-1|TRBV18|.
TGTGCCAGCTCACCACAAACTAAGGGTTACAATGAGCAGTTCTTC
CASSPQTKGYNEQFF
>.|TRBJ1-5|TRBV5-6|TRBD1
TGTGCCAGCAGCCGAAGTACAGGGGATCAGCCCCAGCATTTT
CASSRSTGDQPQHF
>.|TRBJ1-2|TRBV20-1|.
TGCAGTGCCCATCAGACAGAAGGCTACACCTTC
CSAHQTEGYTF
>.|TRBJ2-5|TRBV15|.
TGTGCCACCAGCAGAGATATCAGGGGCGGGGAGACCCAGTACTTC
CATSRDIRGGETQYF
>.|TRBJ1-4|TRBV5-6|.
TGTGCCAGCAGCTTCCGGGGCCTGGGGGAAGAAAAACTGTTTTTT
CASSFRGLGEEKLFF
>.|TRBJ1-4|TRBV28|TRBD1
TGTGCCAGCAGTGTGCAGGGGGCGGGAAAACTGTTTTTT
CASSVQGAGKLFF
>.|TRBJ2-5|TRBV19|TRBD1
TGTGCCAGTAGTGTCCCGGGACAGGGGATTTCGACCCAGTACTTC
CASSVPGQGISTQYF
>few|TRBJ2-1|TRBV29-1|TRBD1
TGCAGCGCAGGCGCCGGGACAGGGGAACTCTTC
CSAGAGTGELF